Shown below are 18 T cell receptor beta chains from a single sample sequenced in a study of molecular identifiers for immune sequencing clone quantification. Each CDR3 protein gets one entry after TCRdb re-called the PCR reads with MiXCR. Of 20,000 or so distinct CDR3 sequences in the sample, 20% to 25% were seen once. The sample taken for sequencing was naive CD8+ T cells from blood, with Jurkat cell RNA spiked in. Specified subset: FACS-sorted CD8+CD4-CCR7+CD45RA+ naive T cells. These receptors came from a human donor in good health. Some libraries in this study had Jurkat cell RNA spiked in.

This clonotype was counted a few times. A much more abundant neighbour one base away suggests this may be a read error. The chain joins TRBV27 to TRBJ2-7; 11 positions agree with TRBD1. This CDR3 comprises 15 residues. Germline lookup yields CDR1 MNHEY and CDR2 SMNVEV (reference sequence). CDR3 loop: CAGSLGTGGVYEQYF. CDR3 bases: TGTGCCGGCAGTTTAGGGACAGGGGGGGTCTACGAGCAGTACTTC.

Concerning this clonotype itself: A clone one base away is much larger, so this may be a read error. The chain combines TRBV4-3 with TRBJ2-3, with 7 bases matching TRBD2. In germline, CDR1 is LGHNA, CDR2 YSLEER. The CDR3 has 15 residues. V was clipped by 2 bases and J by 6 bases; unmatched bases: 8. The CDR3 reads CASSQLGRGYDTQYF. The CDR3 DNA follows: TGCGCCAGCAGCCAACTGGGGCGGGGGTACGATACGCAGTATTTT.

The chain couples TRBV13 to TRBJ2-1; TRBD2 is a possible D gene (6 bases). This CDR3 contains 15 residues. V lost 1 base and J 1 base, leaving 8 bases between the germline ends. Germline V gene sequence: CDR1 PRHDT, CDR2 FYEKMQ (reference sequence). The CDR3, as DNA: TGTGCCAGCAGCTTAGTCGGGGGATCCTACAATGAGCAGTTCTTC. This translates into CASSLVGGSYNEQFF.

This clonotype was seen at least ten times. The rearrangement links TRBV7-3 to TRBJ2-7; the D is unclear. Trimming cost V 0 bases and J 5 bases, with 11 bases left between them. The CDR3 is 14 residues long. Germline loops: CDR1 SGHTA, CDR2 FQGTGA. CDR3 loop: CASSLTGRPHEQYF. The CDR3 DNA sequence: TGTGCCAGCAGCTTAACAGGTCGCCCCCACGAGCAGTACTTC.

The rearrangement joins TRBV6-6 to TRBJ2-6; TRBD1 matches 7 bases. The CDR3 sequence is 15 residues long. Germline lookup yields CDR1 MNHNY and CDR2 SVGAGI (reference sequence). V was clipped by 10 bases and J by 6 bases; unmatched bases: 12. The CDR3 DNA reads TGTGCCATCCCCGGATCGGGACAGTTGGCCAACGTCCTGACTTTC. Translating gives CAIPGSGQLANVLTF.

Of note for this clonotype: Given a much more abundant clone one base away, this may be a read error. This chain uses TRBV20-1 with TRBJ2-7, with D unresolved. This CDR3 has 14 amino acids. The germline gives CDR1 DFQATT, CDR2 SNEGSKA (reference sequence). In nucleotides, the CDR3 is TGCGGTGCTAGATATGAAGTATCTAACTACGAGCAGTACTTC. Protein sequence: CGARYEVSNYEQYF.

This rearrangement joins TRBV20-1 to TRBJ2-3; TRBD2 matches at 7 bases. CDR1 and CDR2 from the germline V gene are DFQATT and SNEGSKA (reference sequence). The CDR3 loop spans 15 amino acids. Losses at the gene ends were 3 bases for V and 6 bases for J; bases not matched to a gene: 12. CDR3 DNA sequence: TGCAGTGCTAGTTCGGCGGGAGCACCGGTGGATACGCAGTATTTT. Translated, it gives CSASSAGAPVDTQYF.

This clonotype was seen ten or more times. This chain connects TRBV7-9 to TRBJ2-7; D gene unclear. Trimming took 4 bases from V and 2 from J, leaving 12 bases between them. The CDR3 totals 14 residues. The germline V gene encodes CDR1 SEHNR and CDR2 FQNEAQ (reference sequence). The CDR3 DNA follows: TGTGCCAGCAGCTCTCCCGAGAGGACCTACGAGCAGTACTTC. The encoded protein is CASSSPERTYEQYF.

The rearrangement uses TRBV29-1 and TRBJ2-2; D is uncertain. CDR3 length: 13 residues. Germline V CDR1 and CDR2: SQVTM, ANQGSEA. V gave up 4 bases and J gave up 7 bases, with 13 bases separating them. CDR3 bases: TGCAGCGTTGTCGGCCAAGCAGGCGGGGAGCTGTTTTTT. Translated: CSVVGQAGGELFF.

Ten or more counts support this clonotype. The CDR3 spells CASSLEADTPYEQYF. The DNA of the CDR3 is TGTGCCAGCAGCTTAGAGGCAGATACCCCCTACGAGCAGTACTTC. V and J are TRBV7-9 and TRBJ2-7; no firm D call. The germline V and J ends were trimmed by 1 base and 2 bases, with 12 bases remaining between them. The length of the CDR3 is 15 residues. The germline gives CDR1 SEHNR, CDR2 FQNEAQ (reference sequence).

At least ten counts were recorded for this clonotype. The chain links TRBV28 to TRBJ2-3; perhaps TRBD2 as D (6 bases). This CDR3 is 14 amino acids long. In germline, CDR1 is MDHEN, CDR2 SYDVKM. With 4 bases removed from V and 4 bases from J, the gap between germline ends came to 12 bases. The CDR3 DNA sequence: TGTGCCAGCAGTTCGGCTAGCGACCCAGATACGCAGTATTTT. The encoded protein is CASSSASDPDTQYF.

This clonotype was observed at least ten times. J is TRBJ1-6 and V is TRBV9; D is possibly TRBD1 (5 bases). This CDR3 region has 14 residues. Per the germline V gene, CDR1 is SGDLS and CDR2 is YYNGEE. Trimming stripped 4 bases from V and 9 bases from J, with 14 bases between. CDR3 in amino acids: CASSYSGRGSPLHF. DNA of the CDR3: TGTGCCAGCAGCTATTCAGGGAGGGGTTCACCCCTCCACTTT.

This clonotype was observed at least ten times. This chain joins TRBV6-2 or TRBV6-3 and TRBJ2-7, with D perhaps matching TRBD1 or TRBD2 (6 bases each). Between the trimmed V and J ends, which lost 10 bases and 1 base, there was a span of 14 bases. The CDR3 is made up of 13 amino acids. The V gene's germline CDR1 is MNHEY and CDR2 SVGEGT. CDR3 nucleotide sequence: TGTGCCACCTGGGGGGCACCTTCCTACGAGCAGTACTTC. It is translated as CATWGAPSYEQYF.

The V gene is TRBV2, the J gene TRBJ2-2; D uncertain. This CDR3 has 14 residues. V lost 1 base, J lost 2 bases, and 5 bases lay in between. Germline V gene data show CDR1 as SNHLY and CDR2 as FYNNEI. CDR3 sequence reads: CASSEGVNTGELFF. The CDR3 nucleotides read TGTGCCAGCAGTGAAGGCGTTAACACCGGGGAGCTGTTTTTT.

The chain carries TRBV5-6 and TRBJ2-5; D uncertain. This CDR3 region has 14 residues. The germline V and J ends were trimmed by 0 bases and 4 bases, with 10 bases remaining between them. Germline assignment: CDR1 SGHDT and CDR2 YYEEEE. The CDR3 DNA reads TGTGCCAGCAGCTTGGGAAGGGTGCGAGAGACCCAGTACTTC. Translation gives CASSLGRVRETQYF.

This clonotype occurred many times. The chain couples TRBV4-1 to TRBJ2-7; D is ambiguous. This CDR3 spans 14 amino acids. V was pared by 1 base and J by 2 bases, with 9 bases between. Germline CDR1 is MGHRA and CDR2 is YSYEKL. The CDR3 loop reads CASSQGGSAYEQYF. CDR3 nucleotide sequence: TGCGCCAGCAGCCAAGGCGGCTCCGCCTACGAGCAGTACTTC.

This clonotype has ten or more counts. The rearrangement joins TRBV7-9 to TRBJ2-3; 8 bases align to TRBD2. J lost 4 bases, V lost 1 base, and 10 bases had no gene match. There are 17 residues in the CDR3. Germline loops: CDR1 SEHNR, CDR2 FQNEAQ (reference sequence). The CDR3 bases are TGTGCCAGCAGCTTAGTGTACCGGCGGGAGGTCTCAGATACGCAGTATTTT. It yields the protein CASSLVYRREVSDTQYF.

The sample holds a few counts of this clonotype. The CDR3 sequence: CATKPVGPDTQYF. For the CDR3, the DNA is TGTGCCACCAAACCCGTTGGCCCAGATACGCAGTATTTT. The J gene is TRBJ2-3, the V gene TRBV27; no clear D gene. The CDR3 has 13 amino acids. V lost 10 bases and J 4 bases, leaving 15 bases between the germline ends. Germline CDR1 MNHEY, CDR2 SMNVEV (reference sequence).